Here is one TCR beta chain with its context. Original analysis: Reference gene primer amplification yielded estimated nucleated cell counts. Repertoires were generated with immunoSEQ multiplex PCR, while TCRdb's copy carries only in-frame clones and drops some. That table gives V, J and clone size, and the DNA gave D and trimming. This table has 140,000 to 150,000 clones, approximately 83% appearing once. The data stem from a study of blood T cell repertoires in COVID-19. Study context: From the United States, Italy and Spain came samples of acute and convalescent COVID-19. The cDNA or gDNA used as material had been derived from T cells, B-cell-depleted T cells, or PBMCs.

V was cut by 6 bases and J by 4 bases, with 15 bases left in between. The CDR3 spans 14 residues. Germline V gene data show CDR1 as LNHDA and CDR2 as SQIVND (reference sequence). During active infection, Seattle patients enrolled and were then monitored through disease. This receptor was taken from a woman in her fifties or sixties with COVID-19, enrolled during active disease. Material: peripheral blood. The chain joins TRBV19 to TRBJ1-1, with D possibly being TRBD1 (5 bases). This CDR3 is CASSEGTGGTEAFF. Here the CDR3 DNA reads TGTGCCAGTAGCGAGGGGACTGGGGGCACTGAAGCTTTCTTT.